What follows are 24 T cell receptor beta chains derived from one specimen sequenced in a study of OX40 agonist ivuxolimab in advanced cancers. Clones were sequenced by immunoSEQ multiplex PCR, and TCRdb holds only the in-frame ones, with some missing. The repertoire holds more than 95,000 clones, approximately 94% seen once, with less than 0.2% in the top ten. The sample in question was CD4+ or CD8+ T cells sorted from blood, obtained in a trial of the OX40 agonist ivuxolimab. These receptors all come from an adult with an advanced solid tumor such as melanoma, head and neck, liver or kidney cancer.

The chain carries TRBV30 and TRBJ2-4, with TRBD1 matching over 7 bases. Germline-derived CDR1 and CDR2 are GTSNPN and SVGIG (reference sequence). Germline trimming cut 0 bases from V and 8 bases from J; bases unmatched to any gene: 10. This CDR3 contains 15 residues. As DNA, the CDR3 is TGTGCCTGGAGTGTACGGTTAGGGGGCAGGGACATTCAGTACTTC. As protein: CAWSVRLGGRDIQYF.

The gene calls are TRBV27 and TRBJ1-1, with a weak D call TRBD1 (6 bases). Germline V CDR1 and CDR2: MNHEY, SMNVEV (reference sequence). Trimming stripped 5 bases from V and 0 bases from J, with 13 bases between. This CDR3 comprises 15 residues. CDR3: CASSARDTLNTEAFF. CDR3 sequence (DNA): TGTGCCAGCAGTGCCCGGGACACCCTGAACACTGAAGCTTTCTTT.

The chain carries TRBV28 and TRBJ2-7; 7 nucleotides agree with TRBD2. Trimming took 5 bases from V and 0 from J; bases not matched to a gene: 7. This CDR3 is 15 amino acids long. Germline lookup yields CDR1 MDHEN and CDR2 SYDVKM. This chain's CDR3 is CASSPSASGSYEQYF. Here the CDR3 DNA reads TGTGCCAGCAGTCCCTCGGCTAGCGGCTCCTACGAGCAGTACTTC.

This chain uses TRBV5-1 with TRBJ1-2; a weak D match, TRBD1 (6 bases). The germline V gene has CDR1 SGHRS and CDR2 YFSETQ. The CDR3 totals 14 residues. The V end lost 3 bases, the J end lost 10 bases, and 19 bases lay between the germline ends. As DNA, the CDR3 is TGCGCCAGCAGCTCGGTGGGTCAGGGGCCTGCCTACACCTTC. The encoded protein is CASSSVGQGPAYTF.

The V gene is TRBV7-2, the J gene TRBJ1-1; D possibly corresponds to TRBD1 (5 bases). Between the trimmed V and J ends, which lost 5 bases and 2 bases, there was a span of 18 bases. The CDR3 runs 16 residues. Per the germline V gene, CDR1 is SGHTA and CDR2 is FQGNSA. Here the CDR3 reads CASSRFLGTANTEAFF. The DNA for the CDR3 is TGTGCCAGCAGCCGATTCCTAGGGACGGCCAACACTGAAGCTTTCTTT.

The chain joins TRBV7-2 to TRBJ1-5; D is uncertain. In germline, CDR1 is SGHTA, CDR2 FQGNSA. Trimming shortened V by 3 bases and J by 5 bases, and 11 bases separated the two germline ends. This CDR3 is 14 amino acids long. The CDR3 protein is CASSFRGLDQPQHF. CDR3 DNA: TGTGCCAGCAGCTTTCGAGGGTTGGATCAGCCCCAGCATTTT.

This sequence joins TRBV28 and TRBJ2-3; TRBD2 matches at 8 bases. The CDR3 runs 15 residues. The germline CDR1 and CDR2 sequences are MDHEN and SYDVKM. V dropped 6 bases and J dropped 5; count of bases not matched to a gene: 10. CDR3: CASRGAGVALDTQYF. The CDR3 region has the DNA TGTGCCAGCAGGGGAGCGGGAGTGGCCTTAGATACGCAGTATTTT.

The chain recombines TRBV7-2 with TRBJ1-2; tentatively, D is TRBD1 (6 bases). The CDR3 length is 16 residues. Trimming stripped 0 bases from V and 4 bases from J, with 15 bases between. Germline V gene sequence: CDR1 SGHTA, CDR2 FQGNSA. CDR3 bases: TGTGCCAGCAGCTTAGCGCCGCAGGGGACCAGCTATGGCTACACCTTC. This gives the protein CASSLAPQGTSYGYTF. Drawing the rest from reference TRBV7-2 and TRBJ1-2, the complete variable domain is GAGVSQSPSNKVTEKGKDVELRCDPISGHTALYWYRQSLGQGLEFLIYFQGNSAPDKSGLPSDRFSAERTGGSVSTLTIQRTQQEDSAVYLCASSLAPQGTSYGYTFGSGTRLTVV.

CDR3 in amino acids: CASSQDSTGWNEKLFF. Here the CDR3 DNA reads TGCGCCAGCAGCCAAGATTCGACAGGGTGGAATGAAAAACTGTTTTTT. The chain carries TRBV4-3 and TRBJ1-4, with 7 bases matching TRBD1. The CDR3 has 16 residues. Germline values: CDR1 LGHNA, CDR2 YSLEER. J gave up 5 bases and V 0 bases, and 6 bases lay outside the gene matches.

The chain links TRBV6-5 to TRBJ1-4; D gene ambiguous. This CDR3 contains 13 residues. V lost 2 bases and J 3 bases, leaving 4 bases between the germline ends. Looked up from germline, CDR1 is MNHEY and CDR2 is SVGAGI. The CDR3 loop is CASSYGPNEKLFF. Written as DNA, the CDR3 is TGTGCCAGCAGTTACGGCCCTAATGAAAAACTGTTTTTT.

The V gene is TRBV28, the J gene TRBJ1-2; TRBD1 aligns across 7 bases. The germline CDR1 and CDR2 sequences are MDHEN and SYDVKM. This CDR3 comprises 19 residues. V dropped 6 bases and J dropped 1; count of bases not matched to a gene: 20. The CDR3 region is CASSLRLGRSGGSNYGYTF. Here the CDR3 DNA reads TGTGCCAGCAGCTTGCGCCTTGGCCGTTCAGGGGGAAGTAACTATGGCTACACCTTC.

This clone has only one observation. Here the CDR3 reads CASSAGQFSNTEAFF. CDR3 in DNA: TGTGCCAGCAGCGCCGGACAGTTTTCGAACACTGAAGCTTTCTTT. The chain couples TRBV7-2 to TRBJ1-1; D might be TRBD1 (6 bases). V lost 5 bases and J lost 1, with 14 bases in between. This CDR3 spans 15 amino acids. Germline V gene lookup returns CDR1 SGHTA and CDR2 FQGNSA.

This sequence joins TRBV4-2 and TRBJ2-5; 12 bases are shared with TRBD1. The CDR3 length is 16 residues. CDR1 and CDR2 (germline): LGHNA, YNFKEQ. V lost 3 bases, J lost 3 bases, and 5 bases stayed unmatched. DNA for the CDR3: TGTGCCAGCAGCCAGTCCGGGACAGGGGGCGAAGAGACCCAGTACTTC. This encodes CASSQSGTGGEETQYF.

This chain connects TRBV6-1 to TRBJ2-2, with no clear D. The germline V and J ends were trimmed by 3 bases and 0 bases, with 5 bases remaining between them. The CDR3 is 14 amino acids. Germline V gives CDR1 MNHNS, CDR2 SASEGT. CDR3 protein: CASSDTSNTGELFF. CDR3 DNA sequence: TGTGCCAGCAGTGATACCTCGAACACCGGGGAGCTGTTTTTT.

V and J are TRBV5-6 and TRBJ2-2, with D tentatively TRBD1 (5 bases). Trimming stripped 4 bases from V and 5 bases from J, with 15 bases between. The V gene's germline CDR1 is SGHDT and CDR2 YYEEEE. This CDR3 is 15 amino acids long. The CDR3 DNA follows: TGTGCCAGCAGCCATAGGGTAGCAGGGACCGGGGAGCTGTTTTTT. Amino acid sequence: CASSHRVAGTGELFF.

The CDR3 DNA follows: TGTGCCAGCAGCGTACGGAAAAGCCCTGATACGCCACCCCTCCACTTT. Protein sequence: CASSVRKSPDTPPLHF. This sequence joins TRBV9 and TRBJ1-6; D unclear. Germline V CDR1 and CDR2: SGDLS, YYNGEE. V shed 1 base and J shed 11 bases, with 19 bases lying between them. The CDR3 extends over 16 amino acids. The whole variable domain, filled in from reference TRBV9 and TRBJ1-6, reads DSGVTQTPKHLITATGQRVTLRCSPRSGDLSVYWYQQSLDQGLQFLIQYYNGEERAKGNILERFSAQQFPDLHSELNLSSLELGDSALYFCASSVRKSPDTPPLHFGNGTRLTVT.

The chain couples TRBV7-2 to TRBJ2-2; D gene unclear. Trimming cost V 1 base and J 4 bases, with 4 bases left between them. The CDR3 loop spans 13 amino acids. CDR1 and CDR2 from the germline V gene are SGHTA and FQGNSA. This CDR3 reads CASSLVRTGELFF. CDR3 sequence (DNA): TGTGCCAGCAGCTTAGTCCGCACCGGGGAGCTGTTTTTT. Filled out from reference TRBV7-2 and TRBJ2-2, the complete variable domain reads GAGVSQSPSNKVTEKGKDVELRCDPISGHTALYWYRQSLGQGLEFLIYFQGNSAPDKSGLPSDRFSAERTGGSVSTLTIQRTQQEDSAVYLCASSLVRTGELFFGEGSRLTVL.

The chain joins TRBV29-1 to TRBJ2-3, with D perhaps assigned TRBD1 or TRBD2 (5 bases each). V was shortened by 5 bases and J by 5 bases, with 20 bases between the two germline ends. The CDR3 extends over 15 amino acids. Germline values: CDR1 SQVTM, CDR2 ANQGSEA. The DNA of the CDR3 is TGCAGCGTTAAAGGGACGGAAACAGAGGGAGATACGCAGTATTTT. Its translation is CSVKGTETEGDTQYF.

The chain recombines TRBV4-1 with TRBJ1-5; a weak D match, TRBD1 (5 bases). Per germline, CDR1 MGHRA and CDR2 YSYEKL. The CDR3 is 14 residues long. Trimming left V 4 bases short and J 9 bases short, with 16 bases between. CDR3 nucleotide sequence: TGCGCCAGCAGCCGGGGGGGGTCCCTCGGGCCCCAGCATTTT. The encoded protein is CASSRGGSLGPQHF.

This CDR3 is CASSPIGQGVNYGYTF. DNA of the CDR3: TGCGCCAGCAGCCCAATCGGACAGGGGGTTAACTATGGCTACACCTTC. The chain has TRBV4-3 and TRBJ1-2, with 10 bases matching TRBD1. After removal of 4 bases from V and 1 base from J, the junction contained 6 bases not matched to a gene. Per germline, CDR1 LGHNA and CDR2 YSLEER. The CDR3 consists of 16 residues.

V is TRBV11-2 and J is TRBJ2-3; 12 nucleotides agree with TRBD2. The CDR3 covers 15 residues. V was pared by 2 bases and J by 5 bases, with 2 bases of the junction left unmatched. Germline CDR1 is SGHAT and CDR2 is FQNNGV. CDR3 bases: TGTGCCAGCAGCTTACTAGCGGGAGGGGGAGATACGCAGTATTTT. Amino acid sequence: CASSLLAGGGDTQYF.

The J gene is TRBJ2-3, the V gene TRBV27; no reliable D call. Trimming removed 2 bases from V and 0 bases from J, with 9 bases in between. The germline V gene has CDR1 MNHEY and CDR2 SMNVEV (reference sequence). The CDR3 consists of 15 residues. In DNA form, the CDR3 reads TGTGCCAGCAGTTTAAGGGCACCCAGCACAGATACGCAGTATTTT. The encoded protein is CASSLRAPSTDTQYF.

This chain joins TRBV19 and TRBJ2-1; 7 bases agree with TRBD2. Germline V gives CDR1 LNHDA, CDR2 SQIVND (reference sequence). The CDR3 is made up of 13 amino acids. J was trimmed by 7 bases and V by 7 bases; bases with no gene match: 7. CDR3 nucleotides: TGTGCCAGTAACCCCTGGGGGGGGAATGAGCAGTTCTTC. Protein sequence: CASNPWGGNEQFF.

This sequence joins TRBV6-5 and TRBJ2-2; tentatively, D is TRBD1 (6 bases). The ends were cut back, 8 bases at V and 1 base at J, with 8 bases in the middle. CDR1 is MNHEY and CDR2 is SVGAGI in the germline V gene. The CDR3 covers 13 residues. The CDR3 DNA follows: TGTGCCAGCTGGACAGAGAACACCGGGGAGCTGTTTTTT. It encodes CASWTENTGELFF.